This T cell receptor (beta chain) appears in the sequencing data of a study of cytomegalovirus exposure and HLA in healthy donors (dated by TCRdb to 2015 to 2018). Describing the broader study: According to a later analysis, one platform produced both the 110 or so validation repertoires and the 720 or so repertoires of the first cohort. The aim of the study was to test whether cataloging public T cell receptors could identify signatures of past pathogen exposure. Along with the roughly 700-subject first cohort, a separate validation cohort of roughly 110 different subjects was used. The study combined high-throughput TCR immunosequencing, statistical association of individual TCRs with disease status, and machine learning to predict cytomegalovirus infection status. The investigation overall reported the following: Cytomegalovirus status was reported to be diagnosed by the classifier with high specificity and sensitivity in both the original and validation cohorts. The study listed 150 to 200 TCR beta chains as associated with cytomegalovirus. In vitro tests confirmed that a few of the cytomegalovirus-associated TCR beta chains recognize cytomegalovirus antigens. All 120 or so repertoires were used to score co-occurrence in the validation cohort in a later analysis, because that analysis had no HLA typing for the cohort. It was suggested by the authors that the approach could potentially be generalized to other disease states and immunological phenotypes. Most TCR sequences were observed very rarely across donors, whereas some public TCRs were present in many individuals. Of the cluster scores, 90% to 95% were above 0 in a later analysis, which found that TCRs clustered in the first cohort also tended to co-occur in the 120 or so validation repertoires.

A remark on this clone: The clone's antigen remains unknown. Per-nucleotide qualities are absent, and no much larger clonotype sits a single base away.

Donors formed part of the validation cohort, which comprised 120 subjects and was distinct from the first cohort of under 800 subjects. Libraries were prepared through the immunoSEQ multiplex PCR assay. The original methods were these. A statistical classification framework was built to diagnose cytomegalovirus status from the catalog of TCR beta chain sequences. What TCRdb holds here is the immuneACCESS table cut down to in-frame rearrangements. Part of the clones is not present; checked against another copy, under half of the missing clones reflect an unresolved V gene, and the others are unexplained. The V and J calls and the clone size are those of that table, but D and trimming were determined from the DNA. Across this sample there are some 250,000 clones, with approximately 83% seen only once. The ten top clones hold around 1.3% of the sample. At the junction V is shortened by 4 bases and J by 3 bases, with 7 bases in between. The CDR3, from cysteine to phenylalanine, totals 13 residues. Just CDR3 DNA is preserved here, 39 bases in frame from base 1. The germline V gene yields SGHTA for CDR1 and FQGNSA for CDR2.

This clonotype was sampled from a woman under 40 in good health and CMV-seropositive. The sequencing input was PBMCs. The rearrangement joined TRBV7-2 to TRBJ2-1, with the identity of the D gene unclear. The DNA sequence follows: TGTGCCAGCAGCTACTCGAACTACAATGAGCAGTTCTTC. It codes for CASSYSNYNEQFF.